This TCR beta chain was sequenced for a study of Graves' ophthalmopathy and Graves' hyperthyroidism. Study as a whole: The study drew peripheral blood at initial diagnosis, before any treatment.

Germline V gene lookup returns CDR1 DFQATT and CDR2 SNEGSKA (reference sequence). This CDR3 is built from 16 residues. Amplification targeted the TCR beta CDR3 regions, with RNA transcripts as the source material. RT-PCR in the first round used HTBI primers; a second-round multiplex PCR followed. TCRdb independently ran MiXCR on the multiplex PCR reads; one entry per CDR3 protein. The sample carries 600,000 to 950,000 distinct CDR3 sequences, approximately 40% recorded once. The diagnosis was founded upon clinical symptoms, serum thyroxine, TRAb, thyroid ultrasound and orbital computed tomography. In regard to this clonotype: The antigen is undetermined. One end of the junction varies from germline; a read error may be responsible.

The study's findings and limits: Also, most clonotypes expanded in the thyroid above 0.001 frequency appeared in blood. Its predictions of ophthalmopathy progression gave the model 55% to 71% sensitivity and almost 75% specificity.

The sequencing input was peripheral blood. The genes are TRBV20-1 and TRBJ1-6, with TRBD1 as a possible D gene (5 bases). The clonotype originates from an adult man with Graves' ophthalmopathy. The DNA for the CDR3 is TGCAGTGCTAGAGAGTTTAGGGCAGGGTCGAATTCACCCTTCCACTTT. The encoded protein is CSAREFRAGSNSPFHF.